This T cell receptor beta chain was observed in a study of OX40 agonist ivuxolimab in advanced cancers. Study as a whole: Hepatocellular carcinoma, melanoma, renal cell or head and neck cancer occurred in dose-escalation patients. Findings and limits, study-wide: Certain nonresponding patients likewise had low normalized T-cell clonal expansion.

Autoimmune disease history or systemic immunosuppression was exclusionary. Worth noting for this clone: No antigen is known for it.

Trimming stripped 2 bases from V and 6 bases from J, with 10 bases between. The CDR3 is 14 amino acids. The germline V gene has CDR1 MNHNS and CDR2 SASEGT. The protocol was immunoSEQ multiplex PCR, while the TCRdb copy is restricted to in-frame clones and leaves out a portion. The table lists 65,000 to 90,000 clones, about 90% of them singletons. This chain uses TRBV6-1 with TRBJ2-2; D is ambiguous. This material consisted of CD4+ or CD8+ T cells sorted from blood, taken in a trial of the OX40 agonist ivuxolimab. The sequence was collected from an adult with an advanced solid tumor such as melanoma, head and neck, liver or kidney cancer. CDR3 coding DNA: TGTGCCAGCAGTGAAACCCGACGGTCCGGGGAGCTGTTTTTT. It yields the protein CASSETRRSGELFF.